Listed below are T cell receptor beta chains from one sample, sequenced in a study of OX40 agonist ivuxolimab in advanced cancers. This table comes from immunoSEQ multiplex PCR, and its TCRdb copy is limited to in-frame clones, with some not included. The repertoire has some 19,000 clones, 75% to 85% of them found once; the top ten carry more than 50%. The input for sequencing was CD4+ or CD8+ T cells sorted from blood, taken in a trial of the OX40 agonist ivuxolimab. The origin of the receptors is an adult with an advanced solid tumor such as melanoma, head and neck, liver or kidney cancer. Each CDR3 is given without its conserved first and last residue. D genes are given only for firm matches.

TRBV27	-	TRBD2	ASSPRGETYEQY
TRBV6-5	TRBJ1-1	-	ASSDGTTTEAF
TRBV9	TRBJ2-1	TRBD1	ASSLGQGWDEQF
TRBV6-6	TRBJ2-7	TRBD2	ASTLSQGLAGQY
TRBV12-1	TRBJ1-1	-	ASSPGWLTSNTEAF
TRBV28	-	-	ASSLGAGPYEQY
TRBV6-5	TRBJ2-5	TRBD2	ASAGGLEETQY
TRBV29-1	TRBJ2-7	TRBD1	SVEGQGSYYEQY
TRBV9	TRBJ2-3	TRBD2	ASSDASGGPADTQY
TRBV11-2	TRBJ1-6	TRBD1	ASSITGANSPLH
TRBV27	TRBJ2-7	TRBD1	ASSDLGRTGPYEQY
TRBV7-3	TRBJ1-6	-	ASSLNPGFYNSPLH
TRBV7-2	TRBJ2-7	-	ASSLGDFYEQY
TRBV6-1	TRBJ1-2	-	ASSEQSYGYT
TRBV2	TRBJ2-7	TRBD1	ASRDDRARHEQY
TRBV9	TRBJ2-6	-	ASSVGSGANVLT
TRBV2	TRBJ1-1	-	ASRDATFARAF
TRBV28	TRBJ1-3	-	ASSLTQSDGDTIY
TRBV19	TRBJ1-2	-	ASRQGDGYT
TRBV10-2	TRBJ2-1	-	ASSELGGRNEQF
TRBV9	TRBJ2-7	TRBD2	ASSASGTPYEQY
TRBV9	TRBJ2-3	TRBD1	ASSTYRTGVSDTQY
TRBV15	TRBJ1-4	-	ATSNPIGANEKLF
TRBV19	TRBJ1-1	-	ASRVAGDMNTEAF
TRBV9	TRBJ1-4	-	ASSSSEKLF
TRBV6-5	TRBJ2-7	-	ASSPPGAEQY
TRBV2	TRBJ2-5	-	ASTTVGTFQETQY
TRBV9	TRBJ1-2	-	ASSPRGPNYGYT
TRBV28	TRBJ1-5	TRBD1	ASSLGQISNQPQH
TRBV7-3	TRBJ2-1	-	ASSLVQVEASEQF
TRBV27	TRBJ2-2	-	ASMGGPNTGELF
TRBV4-1	TRBJ2-7	TRBD2	ASSQSILAGDEQY
TRBV9	TRBJ2-1	-	ASSVFGGTGNEQF
TRBV6-5	TRBJ1-1	-	ASSYANDYTEAF
TRBV28	TRBJ2-3	-	ASSQPGTRTDTQY
TRBV27	TRBJ1-2	TRBD1	ASSLSAPTGGGYGYT
TRBV7-8	TRBJ2-2	-	ASSLERGELF
TRBV19	TRBJ1-5	TRBD1	ASSIRSGDRSYSNQPQH
TRBV27	TRBJ2-7	TRBD2	ASSLYRGGEQY
TRBV27	TRBJ2-7	-	ASSNSPDSSEQY
TRBV15	TRBJ2-7	-	ATSRVGWNREGAVYEQY
TRBV27	TRBJ2-7	TRBD1	ASSLWTGEYEQY
TRBV30	TRBJ1-1	TRBD1	AWSAGGSGTEAF
TRBV5-4	TRBJ2-5	TRBD1	ASRAWTGLQETQY
TRBV19	TRBJ1-3	-	ASLGGNTIY
TRBV28	TRBJ2-7	-	ASSLTQGGGVYEQY
TRBV28	TRBJ2-7	-	ASSLPTVTTPEQY
TRBV9	TRBJ2-1	-	ASSVGKGGGPLNEQF
TRBV9	TRBJ2-1	-	ASSVVGASYNEQF
TRBV7-2	TRBJ2-3	TRBD2	ASRTHPGLGSTDTQY
TRBV9	TRBJ2-3	TRBD2	ASSVDGGAADTQY
TRBV30	TRBJ1-1	-	AWSVGAGGAITAF
TRBV7-9	TRBJ1-5	TRBD1	ASSYTGASNQPQH